Below are 13 T cell receptor beta chains sequenced from a single sample in a study of T cell responses to AZD1222 COVID-19 vaccine. Produced via immunoSEQ multiplex PCR; TCRdb's table is partial and in-frame only. The sample carries some 180,000 clones, around 93% recorded once. Sequenced here: peripheral blood, sampled 28 days after the second dose of the MenACWY control vaccine. The receptor source for this set is an adult who received the MenACWY meningococcal vaccine as a control.

The V call is TRBV27, the J call TRBJ1-1; 7 nucleotides align to TRBD1. V gave up 5 bases and J gave up 4 bases; unmatched junction bases: 4. This CDR3 comprises 13 residues. Germline values: CDR1 MNHEY, CDR2 SMNVEV (reference sequence). The CDR3, as DNA: TGTGCCAGCAGTAACAGGGGCGGCACTGAAGCTTTCTTT. This gives the protein CASSNRGGTEAFF.

The CDR3: CASKGRHTQETQYF. Written as DNA, the CDR3 is TGTGCCAGCAAGGGGCGCCATACGCAAGAGACCCAGTACTTC. V is TRBV2 and J is TRBJ2-5, with TRBD1 as a possible D gene (5 bases). The V and J ends lost 7 bases and 2 bases respectively, with 14 bases between them. The CDR3 is made up of 14 amino acids. The germline V gene has CDR1 SNHLY and CDR2 FYNNEI. The whole variable domain, filled in from reference TRBV2 and TRBJ2-5, reads EPEVTQTPSHQVTQMGQEVILRCVPISNHLYFYWYRQILGQKVEFLVSFYNNEISEKSEIFDDQFSVERPDGSNFTLKIRSTKLEDSAMYFCASKGRHTQETQYFGPGTRLLVL.

The V gene is TRBV9, the J gene TRBJ2-7, with D possibly TRBD2 on 5 matching bases. The length of the CDR3 is 12 residues. CDR1 SGDLS and CDR2 YYNGEE come from the germline V gene. V shed 5 bases and J shed 7 bases, with 13 bases lying between them. This CDR3 is CASRQSPGEQYF. In DNA, the CDR3 is TGTGCCAGCAGACAGTCTCCGGGGGAGCAGTACTTC.

The J gene is TRBJ2-5, the V gene TRBV2; 8 positions match TRBD1. Germline trimming cut 1 base from V and 5 bases from J; bases unmatched to any gene: 3. Germline V lookup: CDR1 SNHLY, CDR2 FYNNEI. This CDR3 is built from 14 residues. CDR3 protein: CASSEDRGVETQYF. The DNA for the CDR3 is TGTGCCAGCAGTGAAGACAGGGGGGTGGAGACCCAGTACTTC.

This rearrangement joins TRBV28 to TRBJ1-1; D call uncertain. The CDR3 runs to 15 residues. Germline CDR1 reads MDHEN; CDR2 reads SYDVKM. V was shortened by 7 bases and J by 4 bases, with 19 bases between the two germline ends. In nucleotides, the CDR3 is TGTGCCAGCACCTACCCCTTCACCCGTGGCACTGAAGCTTTCTTT. As protein: CASTYPFTRGTEAFF.

Only one count was recorded for this clone. The chain links TRBV18 to TRBJ2-2, with 11 positions matching TRBD2. Germline CDR1 is KGHSH and CDR2 is LQKENI. This CDR3 has 15 amino acids. The V gene end was trimmed by 5 bases and the J gene end by 4 bases; junction bases not matched to a gene: 3. The CDR3, as DNA: TGTGCCAGCTCAGCGCTAGCGGGGGGCACCGGGGAGCTGTTTTTT. The encoded protein is CASSALAGGTGELFF.

The V call is TRBV7-9, the J call TRBJ1-1; D gene uncertain. The CDR3 spans 13 residues. Per germline, CDR1 SEHNR and CDR2 FQNEAQ (reference sequence). Trimming cost V 1 base and J 4 bases, with 7 bases left between them. The CDR3 loop is CASSLGVITEAFF. In DNA form, the CDR3 reads TGTGCCAGCAGCTTAGGGGTTATCACTGAAGCTTTCTTT. Full variable domain (missing parts from reference TRBV7-9 and TRBJ1-1): DTGVSQNPRHKITKRGQNVTFRCDPISEHNRLYWYRQTLGQGPEFLTYFQNEAQLEKSRLLSDRFSAERPKGSFSTLEIQRTEQGDSAMYLCASSLGVITEAFFGQGTRLTVV.

The chain uses TRBV7-8 and TRBJ2-5; 14 bases are shared with TRBD2. The CDR3 has 17 residues. The ends lost 1 base at V and 5 bases at J; junction bases unmatched: 6. The germline CDR1 and CDR2 sequences are SGHVS and FQNEAQ. CDR3 in amino acids: CASSLVGTSGGFETQYF. CDR3 coding DNA: TGTGCCAGCAGCTTAGTGGGGACTAGCGGGGGTTTTGAGACCCAGTACTTC.

The chain links TRBV4-1 to TRBJ1-6, with D hard to call. V lost 1 base and J 12 bases, leaving 13 bases between the germline ends. Per germline, CDR1 MGHRA and CDR2 YSYEKL. This CDR3 comprises 14 residues. As DNA, the CDR3 is TGCGCCAGCAGCCAAGCGGGAGACGTGGTACCCCTCCACTTT. This encodes CASSQAGDVVPLHF.

The gene calls are TRBV2 and TRBJ1-1; weak D call: TRBD1 (6 bases). Deletions cut 2 bases from V and 6 bases from J, with 10 bases between. The CDR3 runs to 13 residues. Germline lookup yields CDR1 SNHLY and CDR2 FYNNEI. Written as DNA, the CDR3 is TGTGCCAGCAGTGAACGGGGGCGGGCTGAAGCTTTCTTT. Translating gives CASSERGRAEAFF.

The chain combines TRBV6-5 with TRBJ1-2; possible D gene TRBD1, 5 bases. The CDR3 spans 14 residues. Germline CDR1 is MNHEY and CDR2 is SVGAGI. Deletions cut 6 bases from V and 5 bases from J, with 16 bases between. CDR3 in DNA: TGTGCCAGCAGCAGTGTGGGCGCAGGGTATGGCTACACCTTC. Translating gives CASSSVGAGYGYTF.

The chain employs TRBV2 and TRBJ1-4; D uncertain. Germline loops: CDR1 SNHLY, CDR2 FYNNEI. The CDR3 spans 15 residues. Trimming left V 6 bases short and J 5 bases short, with 16 bases between. The CDR3 here is CASSTDGRPNEKLFF. As DNA, the CDR3 is TGTGCCAGCAGCACCGACGGGAGACCGAATGAAAAACTGTTTTTT.

V gene TRBV7-8 combines with J gene TRBJ1-3; tentative D call: TRBD1 (6 bases). The V and J ends lost 4 bases and 4 bases respectively, with 20 bases between them. This CDR3 region has 17 residues. The germline gives CDR1 SGHVS, CDR2 FQNEAQ. The DNA for the CDR3 is TGTGCCAGCAGCTCACCTGACCTTACAGGGTACGGAAACACCATATATTTT. Translation: CASSSPDLTGYGNTIYF.